This entry lists 29 T cell receptor beta chains sequenced from one sample in a study of glioma-infiltrating T cells. The iRepertoire nested amplicon-rescue multiplex PCR amplified TCR alpha and beta CDR3s from RNA. In TCRdb, the multiplex PCR reads were re-called with MiXCR into one record per CDR3 protein. Of about 140,000 distinct CDR3 sequences listed, roughly two fifths were seen once; the top ten hold around 20%. The sequenced sample consisted of glioma tissue, nonneoplastic brain tissue, or PBMCs (not recorded which). These receptors came from a human donor with low-grade glioma or glioblastoma, undergoing nonglioma brain surgery, or in good health (not recorded which).

This clonotype was detected ten times or more. This rearrangement joins TRBV4-3 to TRBJ1-2; D gene uncertain. Germline V gives CDR1 LGHNA, CDR2 YSLEER. The CDR3 spans 13 residues. V lost 2 bases and J 12 bases, leaving 16 bases between the germline ends. The CDR3 here is CASSQSRGHENTF. In DNA form, the CDR3 reads TGCGCCAGCAGCCAATCCCGTGGCCATGAAAACACCTTC.

The chain employs TRBV6-2 or TRBV6-3 and TRBJ2-5; D is unclear. The CDR3 is 13 amino acids. Germline assignment: CDR1 MNHEY and CDR2 SVGEGT. Trimming stripped 5 bases from V and 4 bases from J, with 11 bases between. The CDR3 region is CASSPDPGETQYF. The CDR3 DNA follows: TGTGCCAGCAGTCCGGACCCAGGAGAGACCCAGTACTTC.

Comment on this clonotype: A much larger clone sits a single nucleotide away, making a read error possible. CDR3: CASSLLGEGNKPQHF. DNA of the CDR3: TGTGCCAGCAGTTTATTGGGGGAGGGCAATAAGCCCCAGCATTTT. This sequence joins TRBV27 and TRBJ1-5; D is possibly TRBD1 (5 bases). This CDR3 has 15 residues. Per germline, CDR1 MNHEY and CDR2 SMNVEV (reference sequence).

This clonotype has a single count. V and J are TRBV18 and TRBJ2-5; D ambiguous. With 3 bases removed from V and 0 bases from J, the gap between germline ends came to 5 bases. The germline gives CDR1 KGHSH, CDR2 LQKENI. CDR3 size: 13 residues. The CDR3 region is CASSPIDQETQYF. For the CDR3, the DNA is TGTGCCAGCTCACCCATCGACCAAGAGACCCAGTACTTC.

J is TRBJ2-5 and V is TRBV7-2; tentatively, D is TRBD1 or TRBD2 (5 bases each). CDR3 length equals 15 residues. The V end was cut by 5 bases, the J end by 6 bases, with 19 bases between. CDR1 is SGHTA, CDR2 FQGNSA, per germline. The CDR3 protein is CASSAGAPVGKTQYF. The CDR3 coding sequence is TGTGCCAGCAGCGCCGGGGCTCCGGTTGGAAAGACCCAGTACTTC.

J is TRBJ1-1 and V is TRBV12-3 or TRBV12-4; TRBD1 agrees at 7 bases. CDR3 length equals 17 residues. V dropped 2 bases and J dropped 5; count of bases not matched to a gene: 14. CDR3 DNA sequence: TGTGCCAGCAGTTTAAAATCAGGGGGGGGCGCGATGACTGAAGCTTTCTTT. Protein: CASSLKSGGGAMTEAFF.

This chain joins TRBV2 and TRBJ2-1, with TRBD2 identical over 7 bases. CDR1 is SNHLY, CDR2 FYNNEI, per germline. V shed 6 bases, J shed 2 bases, and the junction held 7 bases outside the gene matches. The CDR3 sequence is 15 residues long. CDR3 loop: CASRGSSGTYNEQFF. The CDR3 nucleotides are TGTGCCAGCAGAGGCTCCAGCGGGACCTACAATGAGCAGTTCTTC.

This clonotype was found a few times. This chain connects TRBV20-1 to TRBJ2-5; D is uncertain. Trimming stripped 5 bases from V and 4 bases from J, with 8 bases between. Per germline, CDR1 DFQATT and CDR2 SNEGSKA (reference sequence). This CDR3 has 11 residues. Written as DNA, the CDR3 is TGCAGTGCTGGGTTAGGAGAGACCCAGTACTTC. It yields the protein CSAGLGETQYF.

The chain carries TRBV20-1 and TRBJ2-3; D unresolved. The germline V gene encodes CDR1 DFQATT and CDR2 SNEGSKA (reference sequence). V lost 6 bases to trimming and J lost 2 bases, with 6 bases between them. The CDR3 is 11 residues long. In DNA, the CDR3 is TGCAGTGCCAGACCCACAGATACGCAGTATTTT. As protein: CSARPTDTQYF.

On this clonotype itself: A read error may explain this, as a much larger clone is one base away. CDR3 region: CASSDEGHQPQDF. DNA of the CDR3: TGTGCCAGCAGTGATGAGGGACATCAGCCCCAGGATTTT. The genes are TRBV2 and TRBJ1-5; perhaps TRBD1 as D (6 bases). The CDR3 totals 13 residues. Germline V gene data show CDR1 as SNHLY and CDR2 as FYNNEI. Full variable domain (outside the CDR3, taken from reference TRBV2 and TRBJ1-5): EPEVTQTPSHQVTQMGQEVILRCVPISNHLYFYWYRQILGQKVEFLVSFYNNEISEKSEIFDDQFSVERPDGSNFTLKIRSTKLEDSAMYFCASSDEGHQPQDFGDGTRLSIL.

The genes are TRBV6-2 or TRBV6-3 and TRBJ1-2; 8 bases fit TRBD1. J lost 4 bases, V lost 5 bases, and 6 bases had no gene match. Germline loops: CDR1 MNHEY, CDR2 SVGEGT. The CDR3 runs to 14 residues. Here the CDR3 reads CASSEAGGGYGYTF. The CDR3 DNA reads as TGTGCCAGCAGTGAAGCAGGGGGCGGCTATGGCTACACCTTC.

In its sample, this clonotype was seen a few times. The chain couples TRBV2 to TRBJ2-1; no firm D call. V was shortened by 6 bases and J by 4 bases, with 10 bases between the two germline ends. This CDR3 has 13 residues. CDR1 and CDR2 from the germline V gene are SNHLY and FYNNEI. The CDR3 loop is CASRPTRYNEQFF. DNA for the CDR3: TGTGCCAGCAGACCGACACGATACAATGAGCAGTTCTTC.

A few counts support this clonotype. This sequence joins TRBV2 and TRBJ1-1; possible D gene TRBD1, 6 bases. The CDR3 sequence is 11 residues long. From germline, CDR1 is SNHLY and CDR2 FYNNEI. Between the trimmed V and J ends, which lost 6 bases and 12 bases, there was a span of 14 bases. CDR3 DNA sequence: TGTGCCAGCAGGGGGGCGGGATTGACTTTCTTT. Its protein is CASRGAGLTFF.

This clonotype was found a few times. This rearrangement joins TRBV7-8 to TRBJ1-1; unclear D gene. The CDR3 loop spans 14 amino acids. With 3 bases removed from V and 1 base from J, the gap between germline ends came to 9 bases. In germline, CDR1 is SGHVS, CDR2 FQNEAQ. CDR3 in amino acids: CASSLRDGNTEAFF. Here the CDR3 DNA reads TGTGCCAGCAGCTTGCGAGACGGGAACACTGAAGCTTTCTTT.

V is TRBV2 and J is TRBJ2-1, with D possibly being TRBD1 or TRBD2 (5 bases each). From germline, CDR1 is SNHLY and CDR2 FYNNEI. The CDR3 consists of 14 residues. The germline V and J ends were trimmed by 8 bases and 5 bases, with 16 bases remaining between them. CDR3 bases: TGTGCCAGCGCCGGGACCTTAACAAACAATGAGCAGTTCTTC. Its protein product is CASAGTLTNNEQFF.

Concerning this clonotype: A much larger clone lies one base from this, so it may be a read error. The chain recombines TRBV6-1 with TRBJ2-5; D gene ambiguous. CDR1 is MNHNS and CDR2 is SASEGT in the germline V gene. The CDR3 sequence is 12 residues long. The CDR3 sequence: CASSEGKETQHF. The CDR3 region has the DNA TGTGCCAGCAGTGAAGGGAAAGAGACCCAGCACTTC.

There are many counts of this clonotype. V gene TRBV28 combines with J gene TRBJ1-1; D is uncertain. Germline CDR1 MDHEN, CDR2 SYDVKM. The CDR3 has 13 residues. Trimming took 6 bases from V and 2 from J, leaving 10 bases between them. CDR3 nucleotides: TGTGCCAGCAGGTTACACCGAAACACTGAAGCTTTCTTT. Encoded protein: CASRLHRNTEAFF.

In its sample, this clonotype was seen a few times. The V call is TRBV2, the J call TRBJ1-2; TRBD1 matches at 8 bases. The CDR3 has 16 amino acids. V lost 0 bases and J lost 3; bases outside the gene matches: 6. From germline, CDR1 is SNHLY and CDR2 FYNNEI. The CDR3 region is CASSEAPDREDYGYTF. Written as DNA, the CDR3 is TGTGCCAGCAGTGAAGCGCCGGACAGGGAGGACTATGGCTACACCTTC.

There are a few counts of this clonotype. The rearrangement uses TRBV3-1 and TRBJ1-5; D not certain. CDR1 and CDR2 (germline): LGHDT, YNNKEL (reference sequence). Trimming removed 1 base at V and 5 bases at J, with 6 bases between. The CDR3 loop spans 13 amino acids. This CDR3 is CASSQATHQPQHF. As DNA, the CDR3 is TGTGCCAGCAGCCAAGCTACACATCAGCCCCAGCATTTT.

V gene TRBV20-1 combines with J gene TRBJ2-3, with a possible D match to TRBD2 (5 bases). Germline CDR1 and CDR2: DFQATT and SNEGSKA (reference sequence). This CDR3 region has 14 residues. With 0 bases removed from V and 1 base from J, the gap between germline ends came to 8 bases. The CDR3 loop is CSARDGVGTDTQYF. CDR3 DNA: TGCAGTGCTAGAGACGGGGTTGGCACAGATACGCAGTATTTT.

This clonotype has more than one count but fewer than ten. The chain couples TRBV11-1 to TRBJ1-2; D possibly corresponds to TRBD1 (5 bases). V was cut by 8 bases and J by 10 bases, with 20 bases left in between. CDR1 is SGHAT and CDR2 is FQDESV in the germline V gene (reference sequence). The CDR3 loop spans 13 amino acids. The CDR3 DNA reads as TGTGCCAGCGGGGACCGTCTCGAGGACATCTACACCTTC. Its protein is CASGDRLEDIYTF.

The CDR3 reads CASKASLAGVTDTQYF. DNA for the CDR3: TGCGCCAGCAAAGCTAGTCTAGCGGGAGTGACAGATACGCAGTATTTT. The rearrangement links TRBV10-2 to TRBJ2-3, with 10 bases matching TRBD2. Unmatched junction bases numbered 10, after V lost 7 bases and J lost 3 bases. CDR1 and CDR2 (germline): WSHSY, SAAADI. The CDR3 covers 16 residues.

For this clonotype: Possible read error: a much larger clone is one base away. The gene calls are TRBV19 and TRBJ2-3, with D perhaps matching TRBD1 (5 bases). Germline V CDR1 and CDR2: LNHDA, SQIVND (reference sequence). The CDR3 sequence is 12 residues long. The CDR3 loop is CASSFATGTQYF. The CDR3 nucleotides are TGTGCCAGTAGTTTCGCAACAGGTACGCAGTATTTT.

This clonotype has just one count. This chain links TRBV20-1 with TRBJ1-6; tentatively, D is TRBD1 (5 bases). This CDR3 has 15 amino acids. In germline, CDR1 is DFQATT, CDR2 SNEGSKA (reference sequence). Trimming cost V 6 bases and J 7 bases, with 19 bases left between them. The CDR3 nucleotides are TGCAGTGCAAACTATCTAGGGGTTTACAATTCACCCCTCCACTTT. This translates into CSANYLGVYNSPLHF.

This chain connects TRBV18 to TRBJ2-5, with 9 bases lining up with TRBD1. The CDR3 sequence is 13 residues long. Germline V gene data show CDR1 as KGHSH and CDR2 as LQKENI. J gave up 5 bases and V 5 bases, and 3 bases lay outside the gene matches. The CDR3 protein is CASSNRGLETQYF. CDR3 in DNA: TGTGCCAGCTCAAACAGGGGGCTGGAGACCCAGTACTTC.

V and J are TRBV9 and TRBJ1-1, with D tentatively TRBD1 (5 bases). Germline V gene lookup returns CDR1 SGDLS and CDR2 YYNGEE. This CDR3 contains 14 residues. Trimming removed 4 bases from V and 13 bases from J, with 23 bases in between. The DNA for the CDR3 is TGTGCCAGCAGCCCTGGGACGCGTCCGGAGTGGGGTTTCTTT. As protein: CASSPGTRPEWGFF. Full variable domain (outside the CDR3, taken from reference TRBV9 and TRBJ1-1): DSGVTQTPKHLITATGQRVTLRCSPRSGDLSVYWYQQSLDQGLQFLIQYYNGEERAKGNILERFSAQQFPDLHSELNLSSLELGDSALYFCASSPGTRPEWGFFGQGTRLTVV.

The V gene is TRBV11-2, the J gene TRBJ2-1; 8 bases fit TRBD2. Trimming took 5 bases from V and 3 from J; bases not matched to a gene: 6. This CDR3 is built from 15 residues. The germline V gene has CDR1 SGHAT and CDR2 FQNNGV. The CDR3 here is CASSASGSDYNEQFF. The CDR3 nucleotides are TGTGCCAGCAGCGCGAGCGGGAGCGACTACAATGAGCAGTTCTTC.

The chain is built from TRBV6-6 and TRBJ1-4; D is unclear. V was shortened by 0 bases and J by 8 bases, with 4 bases between the two germline ends. Germline lookup yields CDR1 MNHNY and CDR2 SVGAGI (reference sequence). The CDR3 consists of 12 residues. The CDR3 DNA reads TGTGCCAGCAGTTACTCCGGGGAAAAACTGTTTTTT. It specifies CASSYSGEKLFF.

This sequence joins TRBV15 and TRBJ2-5; D perhaps matches TRBD1 (5 bases). V lost 0 bases and J lost 4, with 12 bases in between. CDR1 is LNHNV and CDR2 is YYDKDF in the germline V gene (reference sequence). This CDR3 contains 15 residues. The CDR3 loop reads CATSRDGAGRETQYF. In nucleotides, the CDR3 is TGTGCCACCAGCAGAGATGGGGCAGGGCGAGAGACCCAGTACTTC.